This T cell receptor beta chain emerged from a study of CD8 T cells in ankylosing spondylitis. Study-level findings and limits: Seemingly characteristic of ankylosing spondylitis blood was a TCR beta motif consisting of 7 or 8 highly homologous variants. Prior literature has documented some motif variants in synovial fluid and blood from reactive arthritis.

This clonotype was seen at least ten times. Its target is not known. The germline gives CDR1 MNHEY, CDR2 SVGAGI. V was clipped by 2 bases and J by 1 base, with 8 bases between them. The CDR3 loop spans 14 amino acids. Each CDR3 protein gets one entry after TCRdb re-called the 5' RACE reads with MiXCR. The table has fewer than 400,000 distinct CDR3 sequences, roughly 8% seen once. The origin of this receptor is a male donor with ankylosing spondylitis. Sequencing used blood, either unsorted or a sorted T cell fraction (not recorded which). The chain combines TRBV6-5 with TRBJ1-1; no clear D gene. CDR3 region: CASSYGAGNTEAFF. The DNA of the CDR3 is TGTGCCAGCAGTTACGGTGCAGGGAACACTGAAGCTTTCTTT.